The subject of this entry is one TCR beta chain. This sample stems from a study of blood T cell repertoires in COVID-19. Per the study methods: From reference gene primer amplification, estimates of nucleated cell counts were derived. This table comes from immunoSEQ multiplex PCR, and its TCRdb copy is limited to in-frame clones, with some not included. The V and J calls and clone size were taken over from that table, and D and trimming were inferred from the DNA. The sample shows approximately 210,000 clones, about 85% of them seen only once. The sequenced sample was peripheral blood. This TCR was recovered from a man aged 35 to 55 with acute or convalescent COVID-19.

The CDR3: CASSWAGLDSGANVLTF. CDR3 nucleotides: TGCGCCAGCAGTTGGGCAGGGCTGGACTCTGGGGCCAACGTCCTGACTTTC. The rearrangement links TRBV10-1 to TRBJ2-6, with D possibly matching TRBD1 (5 bases). Germline-derived CDR1 and CDR2 are WNHNN and SYGVQD (reference sequence). Trimming removed 5 bases from V and 0 bases from J, with 14 bases in between. This CDR3 spans 17 amino acids.